This T cell receptor beta chain came from a study of T cell responses to AZD1222 COVID-19 vaccine. The method was immunoSEQ multiplex PCR; TCRdb's version includes in-frame clones alone and lacks a portion of them. Counted here are some 200,000 clones, roughly 91% occurring once; the ten biggest clones make up 0.99%. Sequences were derived from peripheral blood, sampled on day 0 of AZD1222 vaccination. This TCR came from an adult in good health.

The CDR3 sequence is CASSETPHIDEQYF. The CDR3 nucleotides read TGTGCCAGCAGTGAAACCCCCCACATAGACGAGCAGTACTTC. The chain recombines TRBV6-1 with TRBJ2-7; D gene unclear. The germline CDR1 and CDR2 sequences are MNHNS and SASEGT. The CDR3 has 14 residues. The germline V and J ends were trimmed by 2 bases and 5 bases, with 13 bases remaining between them.